A selection of T cell receptor beta chains follows, all from one sample in a study of blood T cell repertoires in COVID-19. Using immunoSEQ multiplex PCR, the repertoire was profiled, and TCRdb retains in-frame clones only, with some absent. The sample holds some 250,000 clones; about 89% are singletons and the top ten take 8.8%. The sequenced sample was PBMCs or T cells enriched from blood (not recorded which). These receptor sequences come from a middle-aged man who had recovered from COVID-19. Both conserved end residues are part of each CDR3. D genes are given only for firm matches. Some rows mark clone size as missing; the rest say once, few, many or name a class of expanded clone.

CDR3aa	CDR3nt	v_gene	d_gene	j_gene	abundance
CSVRGTNQPQHF	TGCAGCGTCAGGGGGACCAATCAGCCCCAGCATTTT	TRBV29-1	TRBD1	TRBJ1-5	-
CASSLAGGDSYNEQFF	TGTGCCAGCAGCTTAGCGGGGGGGGACTCCTACAATGAGCAGTTCTTC	TRBV11-2	TRBD2	TRBJ2-1	-
CASSQEGWGPNEQFF	TGTGCCAGCAGCCAAGAGGGTTGGGGGCCCAATGAGCAGTTCTTC	TRBV3-1/TRBV3-2	-	TRBJ2-1	-
CASSFPGLQETQYF	TGTGCCAGTAGTTTCCCGGGACTCCAAGAGACCCAGTACTTC	TRBV19	-	TRBJ2-5	-
CASRTGANNQPQHF	TGTGCCAGCAGGACAGGGGCGAACAATCAGCCCCAGCATTTT	TRBV7-2	TRBD1	TRBJ1-5	-
CASSPPTDTQYF	TGTGCCAGCAGCCCTCCCACAGATACGCAGTATTTT	TRBV7-2	-	TRBJ2-3	-
CASRLDRERGYGYTF	TGTGCCAGCAGACTCGACAGGGAAAGAGGCTATGGCTACACCTTC	TRBV7-2	TRBD1	TRBJ1-2	-
CASSLGLAAVLYF	TGTGCCAGCAGCTTAGGACTAGCGGCGGTTTTGTACTTC	TRBV11-2	TRBD2	TRBJ2-5	-
CASSYEGVNTGELFF	TGTGCCAGCAGTTACGAGGGAGTGAACACCGGGGAGCTGTTTTTT	TRBV6-5	-	TRBJ2-2	-
CASSFGGTPGEQYF	TGCGCCAGCAGCTTCGGCGGAACCCCTGGCGAGCAGTACTTC	TRBV5-1	-	TRBJ2-7	-
CASSLQISGIANEKLFF	TGTGCCAGCAGCTTGCAAATATCGGGTATTGCTAATGAAAAACTGTTTTTT	TRBV5-6	-	TRBJ1-4	-
CASGGQTNYGYTF	TGTGCCTCCGGGGGACAGACTAACTATGGCTACACCTTC	TRBV18	TRBD1	TRBJ1-2	-
CASSLVGGRVGNEQFF	TGTGCCAGCAGCTTAGTAGGGGGTAGGGTGGGGAATGAGCAGTTCTTC	TRBV7-6	-	TRBJ2-1	-
CASSFSGPNTGELFF	TGTGCTAGCAGCTTTTCAGGGCCCAACACCGGGGAGCTGTTTTTT	TRBV7-7	-	TRBJ2-2	-
CASSFSGGPPYEQYF	TGTGCCAGCAGCTTCAGCGGGGGGCCACCCTACGAGCAGTACTTC	TRBV13	TRBD2	TRBJ2-7	-
CASSLVPSGQYNSPLHF	TGTGCCAGCAGCTTAGTACCCTCGGGACAGTATAATTCACCCCTCCACTTT	TRBV7-9	TRBD1	TRBJ1-6	-
CASSYSVGGNTGELFF	TGTGCCAGCAGTTACTCGGTCGGGGGGAACACCGGGGAGCTGTTTTTT	TRBV6-5	-	TRBJ2-2	-
CASSARQGTMETQYF	TGTGCCAGCAGCGCGAGACAGGGGACGATGGAGACCCAGTACTTC	TRBV9	TRBD1	TRBJ2-5	-
CASSEFGQQETQYF	TGCGCCAGCAGTGAGTTTGGACAGCAAGAGACCCAGTACTTC	TRBV10-1	-	TRBJ2-5	-
CSVEGDSYITGELFF	TGCAGCGTTGAGGGCGACAGCTACATCACCGGGGAGCTGTTTTTT	TRBV29-1	-	TRBJ2-2	-
CASSRDRVRETQYF	TGTGCCAGCAGCCGAGACAGGGTGCGAGAGACCCAGTACTTC	TRBV14	TRBD1	TRBJ2-5	-
CASSRDRAPNQPQHF	TGTGCCAGCAGCCGCGACAGGGCCCCTAATCAGCCCCAGCATTTT	TRBV11-2	TRBD1	TRBJ1-5	-
CSVAHRGPKHYGYTF	TGCAGCGTCGCCCACAGGGGTCCTAAACACTATGGCTACACCTTC	TRBV29-1	TRBD1	TRBJ1-2	-
CAISDLTRRNPNTGELFF	TGTGCCATCAGTGATTTGACTAGGCGGAACCCGAACACCGGGGAGCTGTTTTTT	TRBV10-3	-	TRBJ2-2	once
CASSLAGTSGSGETQYF	TGTGCCAGCAGCTTAGCGGGGACTAGCGGGAGCGGGGAGACCCAGTACTTC	TRBV7-9	TRBD2	TRBJ2-5	-
CASSYGYQPQHF	TGTGCCAGCAGTTATGGCTATCAGCCCCAGCATTTT	TRBV6-2/TRBV6-3	-	TRBJ1-5	-
CASSFRTSGREQFF	TGTGCCAGCAGTTTCCGGACTAGCGGGAGGGAGCAGTTCTTC	TRBV27	TRBD2	TRBJ2-1	-
CASSISGGTTDTQYF	TGTGCCAGTAGTATATCAGGGGGCACCACAGATACGCAGTATTTT	TRBV19	TRBD1	TRBJ2-3	-
CASSELLSNQPQHF	TGTGCCAGCAGTGAGCTACTTAGCAATCAGCCCCAGCATTTT	TRBV25-1	-	TRBJ1-5	-
CASSPTGGGYTF	TGCGCCAGCAGCCCGACAGGAGGCGGCTACACCTTC	TRBV5-1	-	TRBJ1-2	-
CASSQVHAGSSYNSPLHF	TGTGCCAGCAGCCAAGTTCACGCGGGGAGCTCCTATAATTCACCCCTCCACTTT	TRBV4-2	-	TRBJ1-6	-
CASSPPGTRQNTGELFF	TGTGCCAGCTCACCCCCCGGGACTAGACAAAACACCGGGGAGCTGTTTTTT	TRBV18	TRBD2	TRBJ2-2	-
CASSTNPGLPRDTQYF	TGTGCCAGCAGTACAAACCCGGGACTACCCCGCGATACGCAGTATTTT	TRBV28	TRBD2	TRBJ2-3	-
CASSLTAAASTDTQYF	TGTGCCAGCAGCTTAACGGCGGCGGCTAGCACAGATACGCAGTATTTT	TRBV7-3	-	TRBJ2-3	-
CSVRDRGRRTEAFF	TGCAGCGTTAGGGACAGGGGGCGGAGGACTGAAGCTTTCTTT	TRBV29-1	TRBD1	TRBJ1-1	-
CASSRDRAPGELFF	TGTGCCAGCAGCCGGGACAGGGCCCCCGGGGAGCTGTTTTTT	TRBV7-3	TRBD1	TRBJ2-2	-
CASSLGAPADNQPQHF	TGTGCCAGCAGCCTAGGGGCTCCTGCAGACAATCAGCCCCAGCATTTT	TRBV11-1	-	TRBJ1-5	-
CASSFPLLAGWNTGELFF	TGTGCCAGCAGTTTCCCCTTACTAGCGGGATGGAACACCGGGGAGCTGTTTTTT	TRBV27	TRBD2	TRBJ2-2	-
CASSGGVQETQYF	TGTGCCAGCAGCGGCGGGGTTCAAGAGACCCAGTACTTC	TRBV7-9	-	TRBJ2-5	-
CASSDRGSQPQHF	TGTGCCAGCAGTGACAGGGGATCGCAGCCCCAGCATTTT	TRBV6-1	-	TRBJ1-5	-
CASSIYRQHSNQPQHF	TGTGCCAGTAGTATTTACCGACAACATAGCAATCAGCCCCAGCATTTT	TRBV19	-	TRBJ1-5	-
CASSYQTGTGGSQYF	TGTGCCAGCAGTTATCAAACCGGGACAGGGGGCTCCCAGTACTTC	TRBV6-5	TRBD1	TRBJ2-5	-
CASTNPKATMTTNYGYTF	TGTGCCAGCACCAACCCTAAAGCCACAATGACTACTAACTATGGCTACACCTTC	TRBV2	-	TRBJ1-2	-
CASSLPRWRGLIRGYTF	TGCGCCAGCAGCTTACCTCGTTGGAGGGGGCTTATTAGAGGCTACACCTTC	TRBV5-1	TRBD1	TRBJ1-2	-
CASSKGGLAGRNEQYF	TGTGCCAGCAGCAAGGGTGGACTAGCGGGGCGGAACGAGCAGTACTTC	TRBV7-2	TRBD2	TRBJ2-7	-
CASSLQGGNQPQHF	TGTGCCAGCAGCTTGCAGGGGGGCAATCAGCCCCAGCATTTT	TRBV5-4	TRBD1	TRBJ1-5	-
CASSYSGTTDRQYF	TGCGCCAGCAGCTATTCCGGGACAACGGATAGGCAGTATTTT	TRBV4-1	-	TRBJ2-3	-
CASSLRTGTNSPLHF	TGTGCCAGCAGTTTGAGGACAGGGACTAATTCACCCCTCCACTTT	TRBV2	TRBD1	TRBJ1-6	once
CASTADRVGQPQHF	TGTGCCAGTACCGCAGACAGGGTGGGTCAGCCCCAGCATTTT	TRBV19	TRBD1	TRBJ1-5	-
CAWESGQGAPQHF	TGTGCCTGGGAGTCCGGGCAGGGGGCACCCCAGCATTTT	TRBV30	TRBD1	TRBJ1-5	-
CASSETSGTPLYEQYF	TGTGCCAGCAGTGAGACTAGCGGGACTCCTCTGTACGAGCAGTACTTC	TRBV6-1	TRBD2	TRBJ2-7	-
CAWEEGTSYEQYF	TGTGCCTGGGAAGAGGGGACATCCTACGAGCAGTACTTC	TRBV30	-	TRBJ2-7	-
CSADMNTEAFF	TGCAGTGCTGACATGAACACTGAAGCTTTCTTT	TRBV20-1	-	TRBJ1-1	-
CASSLHTQNTEAFF	TGCGCCAGCAGCTTGCACACCCAGAACACTGAAGCTTTCTTT	TRBV5-1	-	TRBJ1-1	-
CASSFFRDREAFF	TGTGCCAGCAGCTTTTTTCGGGACAGGGAAGCTTTCTTT	TRBV11-2	TRBD1	TRBJ1-1	-
CASSEAAGTVTDTQYF	TGTGCCAGCAGTGAAGCGGCAGGGACAGTAACAGATACGCAGTATTTT	TRBV2	TRBD1	TRBJ2-3	-
CASSQGQGVRETQYF	TGTGCCAGCAGCCAAGGACAGGGAGTGAGGGAGACCCAGTACTTC	TRBV3-1/TRBV3-2	TRBD1	TRBJ2-5	-
CSVSQGAGYTEAFF	TGCAGCGTTTCTCAGGGGGCAGGTTACACTGAAGCTTTCTTT	TRBV29-1	TRBD1	TRBJ1-1	-
CASSLGLLSSYEQYF	TGCGCCAGCAGCTTGGGACTGCTTAGCTCCTACGAGCAGTACTTC	TRBV5-1	-	TRBJ2-7	-
CASSQGLAGGIDTQYF	TGTGCCAGCAGCCAAGGACTAGCGGGAGGTATAGATACGCAGTATTTT	TRBV4-2	TRBD2	TRBJ2-3	once